Listed below are T cell receptor beta chains from one sample, sequenced in a study of TIL therapy for anti-PD-1-resistant metastatic lung cancer. The method was immunoSEQ multiplex PCR; TCRdb's version includes in-frame clones alone and lacks a portion of them. The sample contains about 26,000 clones, approximately 77% of which appear only once. The sequences come from tumor tissue, collected at baseline. The receptors here all came from a person between 25 and 80 years old with non-small cell lung cancer. Both conserved end residues are part of each CDR3. Fields, in order: clone size, D gene, J gene, V gene, CDR3 DNA, CDR3 protein. The D gene is left open where the match is weak. Some rows have no size entry. The others give once, few or many, or a class for an expanded clone.

size: -
D: -
J: TRBJ2-3
V: TRBV5-1
DNA: TGCGCCAGCAGCTTGGTTGGAGGTACCGACACAGATACGCAGTATTTT
CDR3: CASSLVGGTDTDTQYF

size: -
D: -
J: TRBJ2-7
V: TRBV7-2
DNA: TGTGCCAGCAGCTTTATAGGGGGTTCTCTCTACGAGCAGTACTTC
CDR3: CASSFIGGSLYEQYF

size: -
D: TRBD1
J: TRBJ2-7
V: TRBV11-3
DNA: TGTGCCCAGAGGGAGGTTGGGACAGGCCCAACCTACGAGCAGTACTTC
CDR3: CAQREVGTGPTYEQYF

size: -
D: TRBD1
J: TRBJ1-1
V: TRBV29-1
DNA: TGCAGCGTCTACAGGACAGGGGAGATGGACACTGAAGCTTTCTTT
CDR3: CSVYRTGEMDTEAFF

size: -
D: TRBD1
J: TRBJ2-7
V: TRBV6-5
DNA: TGTGCCAGCAGTTCAACCGGGACAGGGTCCTACGAGCAGTACTTC
CDR3: CASSSTGTGSYEQYF

size: -
D: -
J: TRBJ2-3
V: TRBV4-3
DNA: TGCGCCAGCAGCCAAGAGCTGGCAGATACGCAGTATTTT
CDR3: CASSQELADTQYF

size: -
D: TRBD1
J: TRBJ1-2
V: TRBV6-6
DNA: TGTGCCAGCAGTAGCCGGGACAGCAGGACCTCGGGTGGCTACACCTTC
CDR3: CASSSRDSRTSGGYTF

size: once
D: TRBD2
J: TRBJ2-7
V: TRBV5-1
DNA: TGCGCCACGCGTGCTAGCGGGGGCTACGAGCAGTACTTC
CDR3: CATRASGGYEQYF

size: -
D: TRBD1
J: TRBJ1-1
V: TRBV18
DNA: TGTGCCAGCTCACCACGGCCGGGACAGCGGATGAACACTGAAGCTTTCTTT
CDR3: CASSPRPGQRMNTEAFF

size: -
D: -
J: TRBJ1-4
V: TRBV7-9
DNA: TGTGCCAGCAGTCCAGGTGGGGGCCGGGATGAAAAACTGTTTTTT
CDR3: CASSPGGGRDEKLFF

size: -
D: -
J: TRBJ1-1
V: TRBV5-4
DNA: TGTGCCAGCAGGCCGGGGGGGGTATCTGACACTGAAGCTTTCTTT
CDR3: CASRPGGVSDTEAFF

size: few
D: -
J: TRBJ1-2
V: TRBV18
DNA: TGTGCCAGCTCAATTGGAGCACAGACCTATGGCTACACCTTC
CDR3: CASSIGAQTYGYTF

size: -
D: TRBD1
J: TRBJ1-2
V: TRBV7-9
DNA: TGTGCCAGCAGCAAGTCGGGACAGGGGTCGGCGAACTATGGCTACACCTTC
CDR3: CASSKSGQGSANYGYTF

size: -
D: -
J: TRBJ2-7
V: TRBV19
DNA: TGTGCCAGTAGTATCGACTCATCCTACTCCTACGAGCAGTACTTC
CDR3: CASSIDSSYSYEQYF

size: -
D: TRBD1
J: TRBJ1-2
V: TRBV4-3
DNA: TGCGCCAGCAGCCAAGATCGGGCAGGGGGCTGGGGCTACACCTTC
CDR3: CASSQDRAGGWGYTF

size: -
D: -
J: TRBJ2-6
V: TRBV10-2
DNA: TGCGCCACTTCGTTCTCTGGGGCCAACGTCCTGACTTTC
CDR3: CATSFSGANVLTF

size: few
D: -
J: TRBJ1-1
V: TRBV6-5
DNA: TGTGCCAGCAGCCCAAGGGGGGGCACTGAAGCTTTCTTT
CDR3: CASSPRGGTEAFF

size: once
D: -
J: TRBJ1-5
V: TRBV30
DNA: TGTGCCTGGAGTGTAGGTAGAATGGGGGGGCTGGAAGGGCCCCAGCATTTT
CDR3: CAWSVGRMGGLEGPQHF

size: -
D: -
J: TRBJ1-2
V: TRBV5-8
DNA: TGTGCCAGCAGCTTGGCCGGAGCTAACTATGGCTACACCTTC
CDR3: CASSLAGANYGYTF

size: -
D: -
J: TRBJ2-3
V: TRBV7-3
DNA: TGTGCCAGCAGCTCCCAGATTGCGGGGTGGAGTACAGATACGCAGTATTTT
CDR3: CASSSQIAGWSTDTQYF

size: -
D: -
J: TRBJ2-3
V: TRBV5-4
DNA: TGTGCCAGCAGCTCCGGGCCAGATACGCAGTATTTT
CDR3: CASSSGPDTQYF

size: once
D: TRBD2
J: TRBJ2-5
V: TRBV7-2
DNA: TGTGCCAGCAGCCTGACTCCAAGCGGGGGGCAAGAGACCCAGTACTTC
CDR3: CASSLTPSGGQETQYF

size: -
D: -
J: TRBJ2-7
V: TRBV9
DNA: TGTGCCAGCAGCGCCAGTACTATGAGGGCCTACGAGCAGTACTTC
CDR3: CASSASTMRAYEQYF

size: -
D: -
J: TRBJ2-1
V: TRBV6-5
DNA: TGTGCCAGCAGTCGGTCGGGCGGCCGCTCCAATGAGCAGTTCTTC
CDR3: CASSRSGGRSNEQFF

size: -
D: TRBD1
J: TRBJ2-5
V: TRBV7-2
DNA: TGTGCCAGCAGCTCGCAGAAGACAGGGGGAGGAGAGACCCAGTACTTC
CDR3: CASSSQKTGGGETQYF

size: -
D: -
J: TRBJ1-1
V: TRBV30
DNA: TGTGCCTGGAGTTCGGGGTCTGGGGCTTTCTTT
CDR3: CAWSSGSGAFF

size: medium-sized
D: -
J: TRBJ2-3
V: TRBV19
DNA: TGTGCCAGTACGCGGACGCATGAGACAGATACGCAGTATTTT
CDR3: CASTRTHETDTQYF

size: few
D: -
J: TRBJ1-3
V: TRBV18
DNA: TGTGCCAGCTCACCAGAGGTCCTCTCTGGAAACACCATATATTTT
CDR3: CASSPEVLSGNTIYF

size: -
D: -
J: TRBJ2-7
V: TRBV5-1
DNA: TGCGCCAGCAGCCCGCAGGGGGGAGCCTACGAGCAGTACTTC
CDR3: CASSPQGGAYEQYF

size: -
D: -
J: TRBJ2-7
V: TRBV18
DNA: TGTGCCAGCTCACAGGGACACCCCGCCGAGCAGTACTTC
CDR3: CASSQGHPAEQYF

size: -
D: -
J: TRBJ2-1
V: TRBV12-5
DNA: TGTGCTAGTGGTTTGTTAGCGCTAGAAGAGTTCTTC
CDR3: CASGLLALEEFF

size: -
D: -
J: TRBJ1-5
V: TRBV11-2
DNA: TGTGCCAGCAGTCAACACCTCAATCAGCCCCAGCATTTT
CDR3: CASSQHLNQPQHF

size: -
D: -
J: TRBJ2-1
V: TRBV27
DNA: TGTGCCAGCAGTACGACAGGACTCAATGAGCAGTTCTTC
CDR3: CASSTTGLNEQFF

size: -
D: -
J: TRBJ2-5
V: TRBV2
DNA: TGTGCCCGAAACTTCCAAGAGACCCAGTACTTC
CDR3: CARNFQETQYF

size: few
D: TRBD1
J: TRBJ2-2
V: TRBV7-2
DNA: TGTGCCAGCAGAAAGGACAGGGTTGTCACCGGGGAGCTGTTTTTT
CDR3: CASRKDRVVTGELFF

size: -
D: -
J: TRBJ1-6
V: TRBV25-1
DNA: TGTGCCAGCAGTGAATCTGGCAGCCCGGTATATAATTCACCCCTCCACTTT
CDR3: CASSESGSPVYNSPLHF

size: few
D: TRBD1
J: TRBJ2-3
V: TRBV7-6
DNA: TGTGCCAGCAGTTGGCCGAGGACAGGGGTTGCAGATACGCAGTATTTT
CDR3: CASSWPRTGVADTQYF

size: -
D: -
J: TRBJ2-6
V: TRBV19
DNA: TGTGCCAGTAGTATAGGCAGCCTCTCTGGGGCCAACGTCCTGACTTTC
CDR3: CASSIGSLSGANVLTF

size: -
D: TRBD1
J: TRBJ1-2
V: TRBV19
DNA: TGTGCCAGTACCGTACTCGGGACAGGAACCTATGGCTACACCTTC
CDR3: CASTVLGTGTYGYTF

size: -
D: -
J: TRBJ2-1
V: TRBV2
DNA: TGTGCCAGCAGTGGCACAGGGGAGGGGCGCTACAATGAGCAGTTCTTC
CDR3: CASSGTGEGRYNEQFF